This TCR beta chain was recovered during a study of T cell repertoires in cytomegalovirus infection. Whole-study context: Public TCR beta signatures were indicative of both CMV infection and a matching HLA type.

This clonotype was recorded a few times. Its antigen remains unknown. Whole-study results and caveats: In two of eight donors, the top clonotype was HLA-C-restricted CMV-specific.

TCRdb passed the reads through MiXCR, listing each CDR3 protein once. Here the sample spans about 300,000 distinct CDR3 sequences, about 23% being singletons. The sample comprised PBMCs. The clonotype comes from a human donor in good health (CMV status not recorded). Some clones in this sample may be carry-over from other donors' samples.

The CDR3 reads CASSWTVSYNEQFF. The CDR3 nucleotides read TGTGCCAGCAGCTGGACGGTTTCCTACAATGAGCAGTTCTTC. The chain recombines TRBV7-2 with TRBJ2-1; no definite D call. Germline CDR1 SGHTA, CDR2 FQGNSA. This CDR3 is 14 amino acids long. Trimming stripped 4 bases from V and 1 base from J, with 8 bases between. Using reference TRBV7-2 and TRBJ2-1 for the parts outside the CDR3, the full variable domain is GAGVSQSPSNKVTEKGKDVELRCDPISGHTALYWYRQSLGQGLEFLIYFQGNSAPDKSGLPSDRFSAERTGGSVSTLTIQRTQQEDSAVYLCASSWTVSYNEQFFGPGTRLTVL.